Each of the 13 T cell receptor beta chains below was sequenced from the same sample in a study of cytomegalovirus exposure and HLA in healthy donors. Clones were sequenced by immunoSEQ multiplex PCR, and TCRdb holds only the in-frame ones, with some missing. Of about 95,000 clones in the sample, 75% to 90% are singletons; the top ten hold approximately 20%. The sequencing input was PBMCs. Receptors originate from a man younger than 30 in good health and CMV-seropositive.

The CDR3: CASSSRQYTGELFF. CDR3 in DNA: TGTGCCAGCAGTTCCAGACAGTACACCGGGGAGCTGTTTTTT. The rearrangement joins TRBV6-5 to TRBJ2-2; D is possibly TRBD1 (5 bases). The CDR3 sequence is 14 residues long. Germline V gene data show CDR1 as MNHEY and CDR2 as SVGAGI. The V and J ends lost 4 bases and 3 bases respectively, with 9 bases between them.

The V gene is TRBV7-2, the J gene TRBJ2-1; 8 bases are shared with TRBD2. The CDR3 runs to 14 residues. CDR1 is SGHTA and CDR2 is FQGNSA in the germline V gene. The V segment lost 5 bases and the J segment 6 bases; nucleotides outside the gene matches: 6. The CDR3 loop is CASSRSGSGNEQFF. CDR3 nucleotide sequence: TGTGCCAGCAGCCGGAGCGGGAGTGGCAATGAGCAGTTCTTC.

V and J are TRBV28 and TRBJ2-7; no definite D call. Germline V lookup: CDR1 MDHEN, CDR2 SYDVKM. The length of the CDR3 is 10 residues. V lost 6 bases to trimming and J lost 3 bases, with 3 bases between them. The chain's CDR3 is CASSRYEQYF. DNA for the CDR3: TGTGCCAGCAGCCGCTACGAGCAGTACTTC.

The chain joins TRBV27 to TRBJ1-1, with TRBD1 identical over 9 bases. The junction had 10 bases not matched to a gene; V was cut back by 3 bases and J by 2 bases. CDR1 is MNHEY and CDR2 is SMNVEV in the germline V gene (reference sequence). The CDR3 is made up of 17 amino acids. CDR3 amino acids: CASSFLRDRDPNTEAFF. As DNA, the CDR3 is TGTGCCAGCAGTTTCCTCCGGGACAGGGATCCTAACACTGAAGCTTTCTTT.

This sequence joins TRBV5-6 and TRBJ2-7; TRBD2 matches 10 bases. This CDR3 spans 17 amino acids. V was clipped by 1 base and J by 7 bases; unmatched bases: 14. The V gene's germline CDR1 is SGHDT and CDR2 YYEEEE. The CDR3 region is CASSLWASGSPSDEQYV. The CDR3 bases are TGTGCCAGCAGCTTGTGGGCTAGCGGGAGCCCCAGCGATGAGCAGTACGTC.

The rearrangement links TRBV2 to TRBJ2-7, with D perhaps matching TRBD1 (6 bases). This CDR3 comprises 12 residues. Germline CDR1 SNHLY, CDR2 FYNNEI. V lost 6 bases, J lost 4 bases, and 10 bases lay in between. CDR3 loop: CASRERGYEQYF. The CDR3 DNA reads TGTGCCAGCAGGGAAAGGGGGTACGAGCAGTACTTC.

The gene calls are TRBV5-4 and TRBJ1-2, with TRBD1 matching 9 bases. The CDR3 covers 14 residues. Germline V gives CDR1 SGHNT, CDR2 YYREEE (reference sequence). V was clipped by 0 bases and J by 5 bases; unmatched bases: 2. CDR3 residues: CASSLGDRVYGYTF. The CDR3 DNA reads TGTGCCAGCAGCTTGGGGGACAGGGTTTATGGCTACACCTTC.

The V gene is TRBV5-6, the J gene TRBJ1-5, with 7 bases that match TRBD1. This CDR3 is built from 15 residues. Trimming removed 7 bases from V and 4 bases from J; junction bases left unmatched: 11. Germline CDR1 and CDR2: SGHDT and YYEEEE. The CDR3 region is CASGNGGQRNQPQHF. CDR3 sequence (DNA): TGTGCCAGCGGGAATGGGGGACAGAGAAATCAGCCCCAGCATTTT.

J is TRBJ1-4 and V is TRBV5-6; D is unclear. CDR3 length equals 17 residues. Trimming took 0 bases from V and 1 from J, leaving 13 bases between them. Germline assignment: CDR1 SGHDT and CDR2 YYEEEE. The CDR3 DNA follows: TGTGCCAGCAGCTTGGCTGGTAGCCTGCTAACTAATGAAAAACTGTTTTTT. It specifies CASSLAGSLLTNEKLFF.

The chain joins TRBV28 to TRBJ2-3; TRBD2 matches 7 bases. The junction had 17 bases not matched to a gene; V was cut back by 6 bases and J by 2 bases. Germline assignment: CDR1 MDHEN and CDR2 SYDVKM. CDR3 length: 18 residues. CDR3: CASSLEVWGEGPTDTQYF. The CDR3 DNA sequence: TGTGCCAGCAGCCTCGAAGTGTGGGGGGAGGGCCCCACAGATACGCAGTATTTT. The variable domain in full, with the rest retrieved from reference TRBV28 and TRBJ2-3, is DVKVTQSSRYLVKRTGEKVFLECVQDMDHENMFWYRQDPGLGLRLIYFSYDVKMKEKGDIPEGYSVSREKKERFSLILESASTNQTSMYLCASSLEVWGEGPTDTQYFGPGTRLTVL.

V gene TRBV5-4 combines with J gene TRBJ1-2, with 9 bases aligning to TRBD1. This CDR3 region has 17 residues. With V trimmed by 4 bases and J by 0 bases, 10 bases remained unmatched. In germline, CDR1 is SGHNT, CDR2 YYREEE (reference sequence). CDR3 DNA: TGTGCCAGCAGCCTCGGGACAGGGCCATACTCTAACTATGGCTACACCTTC. Protein sequence: CASSLGTGPYSNYGYTF.

This sequence joins TRBV6-1 and TRBJ1-1; D may be TRBD1 (6 bases). The V and J ends lost 3 bases and 5 bases respectively, with 13 bases between them. Germline CDR1 reads MNHNS; CDR2 reads SASEGT. The CDR3 is made up of 14 amino acids. Written as DNA, the CDR3 is TGTGCCAGCAGTGAGTGGACAGCCATGACTGAAGCTTTCTTT. Protein product: CASSEWTAMTEAFF.

The V and J genes are TRBV18 and TRBJ1-1, with a weak D call TRBD1 (5 bases). V was shortened by 6 bases and J by 11 bases, with 13 bases between the two germline ends. The CDR3 length is 11 residues. In germline, CDR1 is KGHSH, CDR2 LQKENI. CDR3 nucleotide sequence: TGTGCCAGCTCGCCGGGGACTAGGGCTTTCTTT. Encoded protein: CASSPGTRAFF.